This record concerns one TCR beta chain sequence. This sample stems from a study of blood T cell repertoires in COVID-19. At the level of the study: Acute and convalescent COVID-19 specimens originated in the United States, Italy and Spain. From T cells, B-cell-depleted T cells, or PBMCs came the material, which was cDNA or gDNA.

In the authors' workflow: Counts of nucleated cells, estimated from reference gene primer amplification, were obtained. The data were produced by immunoSEQ multiplex PCR, yet TCRdb's version contains in-frame clones alone and is incomplete. The V and J calls and clone size are taken from that table; D and trimming were inferred from the DNA. The sample lists over 150,000 clones, about 86% occurring once. Looked up from germline, CDR1 is MDHEN and CDR2 is SYDVKM. V trimming: 0 bases; J trimming: 2 bases; junction bases outside the gene matches: 3. The CDR3 has 15 amino acids. The rearrangement joins TRBV28 to TRBJ2-7, with 8 nucleotides matching TRBD1. This receptor was obtained from a man aged 50-60 years with active or convalescent COVID-19. Sequenced: peripheral blood. The CDR3 sequence: CASSLWGQAPYEQYF. The CDR3 bases are TGTGCCAGCAGTTTATGGGGACAGGCCCCCTACGAGCAGTACTTC. Variable domain in full (rest from reference TRBV28 and TRBJ2-7): DVKVTQSSRYLVKRTGEKVFLECVQDMDHENMFWYRQDPGLGLRLIYFSYDVKMKEKGDIPEGYSVSREKKERFSLILESASTNQTSMYLCASSLWGQAPYEQYFGPGTRLTVT.